This TCR beta chain was identified during a study of blood T cell repertoires in COVID-19. Whole-study context: Collection of acute and convalescent COVID-19 samples took place in the United States, Italy and Spain. Sources were T cells, B-cell-depleted T cells, or PBMCs; the material itself was cDNA or gDNA.

Germline V CDR1 and CDR2: LGHDT, YNNKEL (reference sequence). V dropped 4 bases and J dropped 7; count of bases not matched to a gene: 10. The CDR3 sequence is 17 residues long. The Seattle patients joined while their infection was active and were tracked longitudinally afterward. Clones were read by immunoSEQ multiplex PCR, and TCRdb kept only the in-frame ones, dropping some. The sample consists of under 400,000 clones, more than 70% of them appearing once. The sample consisted of peripheral blood. The rearrangement uses TRBV3-1 (or the pseudogene TRBV3-2) and TRBJ1-6; 10 nucleotides match TRBD1. The TCR originated in a woman aged 25 to 45 with COVID-19, enrolled during active disease. CDR3 in amino acids: CASSRSTGGAKNSPLHF. The CDR3 bases are TGTGCCAGCAGCCGGTCGACAGGGGGCGCAAAGAATTCACCCCTCCACTTT.